The 11 T cell receptor beta chains listed next were all sequenced from one sample in a study of molecular identifiers for immune sequencing clone quantification. TCRdb redid the calling of the PCR reads with MiXCR, one entry per CDR3 protein. Among under 650,000 distinct CDR3 sequences listed, 15% to 20% were seen once. Sequenced input: naive CD8+ T cells from blood, with Jurkat cell RNA spiked in. Subset meaning: FACS-sorted CD8+CD4-CCR7+CD45RA+ naive T cells. These TCRs come from a human donor in good health. Some libraries in this study had Jurkat cell RNA spiked in.

CDR3: CACHTGKNTEAFF. The DNA for the CDR3 is TGTGCCTGCCATACAGGGAAGAACACTGAAGCTTTCTTT. The chain employs TRBV6-6 and TRBJ1-1; maybe TRBD1 (6 bases). The CDR3 runs to 13 residues. CDR1 MNHNY and CDR2 SVGAGI come from the germline V gene (reference sequence). V lost 11 bases and J 1 base, leaving 14 bases between the germline ends.

This clonotype was counted ten times or more. The chain joins TRBV6-1 to TRBJ1-5; TRBD1 aligns across 10 bases. The CDR3 totals 15 residues. Germline V gene data show CDR1 as MNHNS and CDR2 as SASEGT. Losses at the gene ends were 2 bases for V and 7 bases for J; bases not matched to a gene: 5. CDR3 loop: CASSERQGARQPQHF. CDR3 DNA: TGTGCCAGCAGTGAACGACAGGGGGCTCGGCAGCCCCAGCATTTT.

On this clonotype itself: A much more abundant neighbour one base away suggests this may be a read error. V is TRBV29-1 and J is TRBJ2-5, with TRBD1 matching over 7 bases. V lost 4 bases, J lost 5 bases, and 10 bases stayed unmatched. The CDR3 is 14 amino acids. Germline CDR1 SQVTM, CDR2 ANQGSEA. CDR3 in amino acids: CSVGVRGFEETQYF. The CDR3 nucleotides read TGCAGCGTTGGGGTCAGGGGGTTTGAGGAGACCCAGTACTTC.

This clonotype was counted only a few times. The CDR3 sequence: CASSPRGGGSSPLHF. The CDR3 coding sequence is TGCGCCAGCAGTCCACGGGGCGGAGGGAGTTCACCCCTCCACTTT. This chain uses TRBV23-1 with TRBJ1-6; D possibly corresponds to TRBD1 (5 bases). TRBV23-1 falls under the ORF class, with uncertain function. There are 15 residues in the CDR3. The V end was cut by 4 bases, the J end by 9 bases, with 16 bases between.

Points on this clonotype: Being one base from a much bigger clone, this may be a read error. This chain connects TRBV7-6 to TRBJ2-3, with a weak D call TRBD1 (5 bases). Germline V gene data show CDR1 as SGHVS and CDR2 as FNYEAQ. CDR3 length: 16 amino acids. The CDR3 loop is CASSLDAGPSTDTQCF. DNA for the CDR3: TGTGCCAGCAGCTTAGATGCAGGGCCCAGCACAGATACGCAGTGTTTT.

This clonotype turned up a few times. The V call is TRBV11-3, the J call TRBJ2-7; 11 positions agree with TRBD1. Germline CDR1 SGHNT, CDR2 YENEEA. CDR3 length: 15 amino acids. The ends lost 0 bases at V and 2 bases at J; junction bases unmatched: 0. The CDR3 DNA is TGTGCCAGCAGCTTAGAGGACAGGGGGCCCTACGAGCAGTACTTC. It specifies CASSLEDRGPYEQYF. Combining the CDR3 with reference TRBV11-3 and TRBJ2-7 gives the whole variable domain EAGVVQSPRYKIIEKKQPVAFWCNPISGHNTLYWYLQNLGQGPELLIRYENEEAVDDSQLPKDRFSAERLKGVDSTLKIQPAELGDSAVYLCASSLEDRGPYEQYFGPGTRLTVT.

This clonotype occurred many times. The V and J genes are TRBV29-1 and TRBJ2-7; a weak D match, TRBD1 (5 bases). Germline V gene data show CDR1 as SQVTM and CDR2 as ANQGSEA. V shed 3 bases and J shed 2 bases, with 20 bases lying between them. The CDR3 covers 16 residues. CDR3 sequence: CSVERRARGLTYEQYF. CDR3 sequence (DNA): TGCAGCGTTGAGCGCAGGGCTCGAGGTTTGACCTACGAGCAGTACTTC.

This clonotype was recorded many times. The genes are TRBV7-9 and TRBJ1-1, with D perhaps TRBD1 (5 bases). With 5 bases removed from V and 9 bases from J, the gap between germline ends came to 19 bases. The germline CDR1 and CDR2 sequences are SEHNR and FQNEAQ (reference sequence). This CDR3 has 14 amino acids. The CDR3 sequence is CASSPGTGIGKAFF. CDR3 DNA: TGTGCCAGCAGCCCAGGGACCGGAATAGGGAAAGCTTTCTTT.

Note on this clonotype: This clone may be a read error of a much larger clone one base away. This sequence joins TRBV6-5 and TRBJ1-2; no definite D call. V was pared by 6 bases and J by 3 bases, with 11 bases between. Looked up from germline, CDR1 is MNHEY and CDR2 is SVGAGI. The CDR3 is made up of 13 amino acids. The CDR3 is CASSHPEHYGYTF. The CDR3 nucleotides are TGTGCCAGCAGCCACCCAGAACACTATGGCTACACCTTC.

This clonotype turned up a few times. A much larger clone differs by one base, so this may be a read error. The rearrangement uses TRBV24-1 and TRBJ2-3; D possibly corresponds to TRBD1 (5 bases). The CDR3 is 15 residues long. Germline V gene data show CDR1 as KGHDR and CDR2 as SFDVKD. The chain's CDR3 is CATSDPDSYTGTQYF. The CDR3 nucleotides read TGTGCCACCAGTGACCCTGACAGTTACACAGGTACGCAGTATTTT.

Remarks on this clonotype: At one end, the junction sequence differs from germline, possibly due to a read error. The chain recombines TRBV19 with TRBJ1-3, with D unclear. This CDR3 is 14 amino acids long. Germline values: CDR1 LNHDA, CDR2 SQIVND (reference sequence). CDR3 coding DNA: TGTGCCAGTATTCCGGTGAGCTCTGAAAACACCATATATTTT. Translating gives CASIPVSSENTIYF.